This T cell receptor (beta chain) was recorded in a study of glioma-infiltrating T cells. Study results and caveats: Tissue-blood divergence was below expectation in non-neoplastic patients, above in gliomas. CDR3 overlap between tissue and blood was very small.

The germline gives CDR1 SNHLY, CDR2 FYNNEI. The CDR3 extends over 13 amino acids. Trimming removed 3 bases at V and 8 bases at J, with 13 bases between. Amplification of TCR alpha and beta CDR3 regions from RNA used iRepertoire nested multiplex PCR. One-step reverse transcription and amplification started from roughly 100-400 ng of tissue mRNA or PBMC total RNA. TCRdb redid the calling of the multiplex PCR reads with MiXCR, one entry per CDR3 protein. There are 150,000 to 200,000 distinct CDR3 sequences in the sample; around 42% occur only once, and over 4% lies in the top ten. Many counts were recorded for this clonotype. Its antigen remains unidentified.

This clonotype was obtained from a human donor with low-grade glioma or glioblastoma, undergoing nonglioma brain surgery, or in good health (not recorded which). This sequence joins TRBV2 and TRBJ1-2, with D perhaps matching TRBD1 (5 bases). What was sequenced was glioma tissue, nonneoplastic brain tissue, or PBMCs (not recorded which). In DNA form, the CDR3 reads TGTGCCAGCAGTGAGGGGACCCAGAGAGGCTACACCTTC. It encodes CASSEGTQRGYTF.